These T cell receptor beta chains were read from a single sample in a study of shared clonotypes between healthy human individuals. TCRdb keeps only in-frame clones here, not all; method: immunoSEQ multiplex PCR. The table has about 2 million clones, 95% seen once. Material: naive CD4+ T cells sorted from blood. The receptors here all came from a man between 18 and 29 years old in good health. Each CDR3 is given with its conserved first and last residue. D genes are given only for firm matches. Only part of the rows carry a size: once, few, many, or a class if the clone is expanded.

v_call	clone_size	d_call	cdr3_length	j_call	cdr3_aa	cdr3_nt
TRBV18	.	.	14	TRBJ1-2	CASSPPGTDYGYTF	TGTGCCAGCTCACCCCCCGGGACTGACTATGGCTACACCTTC
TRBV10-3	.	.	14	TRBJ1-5	CAISESSPNQPQHF	TGTGCCATCAGTGAGTCCTCACCCAATCAGCCCCAGCATTTT
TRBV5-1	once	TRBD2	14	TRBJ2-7	CASIAVAGGSEQYF	TGCGCCAGCATAGCCGTAGCGGGAGGATCCGAGCAGTACTTC
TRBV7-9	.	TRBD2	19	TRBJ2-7	CASSLGTSGDRPLSYEQYF	TGTGCCAGCAGCTTAGGGACTAGCGGGGACCGACCATTAAGCTACGAGCAGTACTTC
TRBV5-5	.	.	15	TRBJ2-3	CASSYFRGASDTQYF	TGTGCCAGCAGCTATTTTCGCGGGGCCTCAGATACGCAGTATTTT
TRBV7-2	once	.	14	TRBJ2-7	CASSRSGFNDEQYF	TGTGCCAGCAGCCGCTCGGGGTTTAACGACGAGCAGTACTTC
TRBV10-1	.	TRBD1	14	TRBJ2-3	CASSRTGSTDTQYF	TGCGCCAGCAGTAGGACAGGCAGCACAGATACGCAGTATTTT
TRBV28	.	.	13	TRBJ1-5	CASTGARNQPQHF	TGTGCCAGCACAGGGGCGCGGAATCAGCCCCAGCATTTT
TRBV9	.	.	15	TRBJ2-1	CASSVGPGSYNEQFF	TGTGCCAGCAGCGTAGGCCCGGGTTCCTACAATGAGCAGTTCTTC
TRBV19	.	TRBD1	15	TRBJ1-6	CASTPPGQINSPLHF	TGTGCCAGTACCCCACCGGGACAGATTAATTCACCCCTCCACTTT
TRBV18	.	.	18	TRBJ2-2	CASSPPGQVLSNTGELFF	TGTGCCAGCTCACCACCGGGACAAGTACTATCGAACACCGGGGAGCTGTTTTTT
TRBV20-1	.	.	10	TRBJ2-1	CSASKTEQFF	TGCAGTGCTAGTAAAACGGAGCAGTTCTTC
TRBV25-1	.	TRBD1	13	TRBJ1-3	CASSGTGGNTIYF	TGTGCCAGCAGCGGGACAGGAGGAAACACCATATATTTT
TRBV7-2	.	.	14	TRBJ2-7	CASSFSSGYYEQYF	TGTGCCAGCAGCTTCAGTAGCGGATACTACGAGCAGTACTTC
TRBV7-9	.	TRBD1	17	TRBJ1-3	CASSLWAGDSDRNTIYF	TGTGCCAGCAGCTTATGGGCGGGGGACAGCGACCGAAACACCATATATTTT
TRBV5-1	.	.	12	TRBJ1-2	CASSLGYYGYTF	TGCGCCAGCAGCTTGGGGTACTATGGCTACACCTTC
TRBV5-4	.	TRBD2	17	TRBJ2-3	CASSLQASGGSTDTQYF	TGTGCCAGCAGCTTGCAGGCTAGCGGGGGCAGCACAGATACGCAGTATTTT
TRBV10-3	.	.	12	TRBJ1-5	CAVSRENQPQHF	TGTGCCGTGTCCAGGGAGAATCAGCCCCAGCATTTT
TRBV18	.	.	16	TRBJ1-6	CASSPFPAGGNSPLHF	TGTGCCAGCTCACCATTCCCGGCAGGAGGAAATTCACCCCTCCACTTT
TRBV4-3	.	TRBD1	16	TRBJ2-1	CASSQDVDRGIDEQFF	TGCGCCAGCAGCCAAGATGTAGACAGGGGGATTGATGAGCAGTTCTTC
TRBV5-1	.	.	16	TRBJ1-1	CASSLVVTSQNTEAFF	TGCGCCAGCAGCTTAGTCGTTACGTCTCAGAACACTGAAGCTTTCTTT
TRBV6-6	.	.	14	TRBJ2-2	CASSYVQGGGELFF	TGTGCCAGCAGTTACGTGCAGGGCGGGGGGGAGCTGTTTTTT
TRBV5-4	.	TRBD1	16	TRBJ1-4	CASSSDRGPTNEKLFF	TGTGCCAGCAGCTCGGACAGGGGGCCGACTAATGAAAAACTGTTTTTT
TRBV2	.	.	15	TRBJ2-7	CASSETERLVYEQYF	TGTGCCAGCAGTGAAACGGAAAGACTAGTTTACGAGCAGTACTTC
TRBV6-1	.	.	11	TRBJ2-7	CASSSTYEQYF	TGTGCCAGCAGCAGTACCTACGAGCAGTACTTC
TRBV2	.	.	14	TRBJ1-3	CASSEQGGGNTIYF	TGTGCCAGCAGTGAACAGGGCGGTGGAAACACCATATATTTT
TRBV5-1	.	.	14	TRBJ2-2	CASRPPANTGELFF	TGCGCCAGCAGACCCCCCGCGAACACCGGGGAGCTGTTTTTT
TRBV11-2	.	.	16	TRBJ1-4	CASSLEGTDGREKLFF	TGTGCCAGCAGCTTAGAGGGGACCGACGGGAGGGAAAAACTGTTTTTT
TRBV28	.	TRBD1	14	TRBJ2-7	CASSYRQGPYEQYF	TGTGCCAGCAGCTATCGACAGGGACCCTACGAGCAGTACTTC
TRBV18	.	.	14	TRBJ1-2	CASSPGHANYGYTF	TGTGCCAGCTCACCGGGACATGCTAACTATGGCTACACCTTC
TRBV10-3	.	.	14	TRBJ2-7	CAISGPGSGYEQYF	TGTGCCATCAGTGGCCCAGGGTCGGGCTACGAGCAGTACTTC
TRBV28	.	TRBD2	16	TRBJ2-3	CASSRGGRGSTDTQYF	TGTGCCAGCAGCCGCGGCGGGAGGGGGAGCACAGATACGCAGTATTTT
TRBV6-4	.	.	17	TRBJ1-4	CASSALLTIATNEKLFF	TGTGCCAGCAGCGCTCTACTGACAATTGCAACTAATGAAAAACTGTTTTTT
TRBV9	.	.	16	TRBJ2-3	CASSVATGYWTDTQYF	TGTGCCAGCAGCGTAGCTACTGGCTACTGGACAGATACGCAGTATTTT
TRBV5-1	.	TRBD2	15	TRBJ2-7	CASSLGSSGVLEQYF	TGCGCCAGCAGCTTGGGATCTAGCGGGGTCCTCGAGCAGTACTTC
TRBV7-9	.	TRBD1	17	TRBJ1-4	CASSPRQGASTNEKLFF	TGTGCCAGCAGCCCGCGACAGGGGGCCTCAACTAATGAAAAACTGTTTTTT
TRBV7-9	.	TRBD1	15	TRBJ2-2	CASSPGTGAAGELFF	TGTGCCAGCAGCCCCGGGACAGGGGCCGCCGGGGAGCTGTTTTTT
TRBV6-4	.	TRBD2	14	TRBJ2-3	CASSEGLGTDTQYF	TGTGCCAGCAGTGAGGGACTAGGCACAGATACGCAGTATTTT
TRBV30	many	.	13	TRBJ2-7	CAWSADKSYEQYF	TGTGCCTGGAGTGCGGACAAGTCCTACGAGCAGTACTTC
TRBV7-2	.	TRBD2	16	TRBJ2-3	CASSLTSGSAQDTQYF	TGTGCCAGCAGCTTAACTAGCGGGAGTGCACAAGATACGCAGTATTTT
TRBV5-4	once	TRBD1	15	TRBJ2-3	CASSLGRGRTDTQYF	TGTGCCAGCAGCTTGGGCAGGGGGCGCACAGATACGCAGTATTTT
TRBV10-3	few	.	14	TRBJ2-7	CAISEGVNPYEQYF	TGTGCCATCAGTGAAGGGGTGAACCCCTACGAGCAGTACTTC
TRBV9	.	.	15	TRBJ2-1	CASSVGTNYYNEQFF	TGTGCCAGCAGCGTAGGGACTAACTACTACAATGAGCAGTTCTTC
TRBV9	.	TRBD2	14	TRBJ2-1	CASSFSGIHNEQFF	TGTGCCAGCAGCTTTAGCGGGATTCACAATGAGCAGTTCTTC
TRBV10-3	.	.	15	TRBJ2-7	CAISESGGNFYEQYF	TGTGCCATCAGTGAGTCGGGTGGGAACTTCTACGAGCAGTACTTC
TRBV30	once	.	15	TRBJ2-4	CAWSTGLNTKNIQYF	TGTGCCTGGAGTACGGGACTTAACACCAAAAACATTCAGTACTTC
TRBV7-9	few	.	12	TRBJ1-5	CASRPGNQPQHF	TGTGCCAGCAGGCCCGGGAATCAGCCCCAGCATTTT
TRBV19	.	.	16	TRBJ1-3	CASSMGRGRSGNTIYF	TGTGCCAGTAGTATGGGAAGGGGACGCTCTGGAAACACCATATATTTT
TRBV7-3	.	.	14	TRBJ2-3	CASSPGGSEDTQYF	TGTGCCAGCAGCCCTGGGGGCTCGGAAGATACGCAGTATTTT
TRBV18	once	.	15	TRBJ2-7	CASSPGGRIGYEQYF	TGTGCCAGCTCACCAGGAGGGAGAATCGGGTACGAGCAGTACTTC
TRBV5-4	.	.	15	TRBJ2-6	CASSPVLSGANVLTF	TGTGCCAGCAGCCCCGTCCTCTCTGGGGCCAACGTCCTGACTTTC
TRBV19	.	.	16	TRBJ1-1	CASSHDRPIPNTEAFF	TGTGCCAGTAGCCACGACAGACCAATCCCGAACACTGAAGCTTTCTTT
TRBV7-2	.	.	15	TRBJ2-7	CASSLDPRGWYEQYF	TGTGCCAGCAGCTTAGATCCCCGGGGTTGGTACGAGCAGTACTTC
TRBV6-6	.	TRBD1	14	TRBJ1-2	CASSQTGEGSGYTF	TGTGCCAGCAGTCAGACAGGGGAGGGAAGTGGCTACACCTTC
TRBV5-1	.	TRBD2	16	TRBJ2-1	CASSPTGTSSYNEQFF	TGCGCCAGCAGCCCAACCGGGACTAGCTCCTACAATGAGCAGTTCTTC
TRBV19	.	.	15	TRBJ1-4	CASSTHRDVNEKLFF	TGTGCCAGTAGTACGCACCGGGACGTTAATGAAAAACTGTTTTTT
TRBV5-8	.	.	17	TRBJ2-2	CASSLPLWRGNTGELFF	TGTGCCAGCAGCTTACCACTTTGGCGGGGTAACACCGGGGAGCTGTTTTTT